Presented here are 5 T cell receptor beta chains from one specimen sequenced in a study of cytomegalovirus exposure and HLA in healthy donors. 13 Jbeta primers and 60 Vbeta primers were used for the PCR. The protocol was immunoSEQ multiplex PCR, while the TCRdb copy is restricted to in-frame clones and leaves out a portion. The data show about 140,000 clones, with 82% seen just once and 3.2% held by the top ten. The source material was PBMCs. The source of these receptors is a man between 18 and 29 years old in good health and CMV-seropositive.

The rearrangement joins TRBV2 to TRBJ2-2; no clear D gene. The CDR3 loop spans 15 amino acids. The V gene lost 6 bases and the J gene lost 0 bases, with 11 bases spanning the gap. CDR1 SNHLY and CDR2 FYNNEI come from the germline V gene. This chain's CDR3 is CASRGQVSNTGELFF. For the CDR3, the DNA is TGTGCCAGCAGGGGCCAGGTCTCGAACACCGGGGAGCTGTTTTTT.

The rearrangement joins TRBV27 to TRBJ2-1, with 7 bases lining up with TRBD2. The length of the CDR3 is 16 residues. The germline V gene has CDR1 MNHEY and CDR2 SMNVEV (reference sequence). With 3 bases clipped from V and 4 bases from J, the junction kept 9 bases outside the gene matches. CDR3 sequence: CASSLEAGNRYNEQFF. In DNA, the CDR3 is TGTGCCAGCAGTTTGGAAGCGGGGAATAGGTACAATGAGCAGTTCTTC.

The chain uses TRBV19 and TRBJ1-1; D possibly corresponds to TRBD1 (6 bases). CDR1 and CDR2 (germline): LNHDA, SQIVND (reference sequence). V was pared by 6 bases and J by 0 bases, with 8 bases between. CDR3 length: 13 residues. The CDR3 coding sequence is TGTGCCAGTAGCGACAGGTTGAACACTGAAGCTTTCTTT. Translation: CASSDRLNTEAFF.

The genes are TRBV27 and TRBJ2-7, with 8 bases that match TRBD1. With V trimmed by 6 bases and J by 6 bases, 7 bases remained unmatched. This CDR3 is built from 13 residues. Germline V gene sequence: CDR1 MNHEY, CDR2 SMNVEV (reference sequence). The CDR3: CASSYQGASEQYF. The CDR3 DNA sequence: TGTGCCAGCAGCTACCAGGGGGCGAGCGAGCAGTACTTC.

The chain links TRBV5-1 to TRBJ2-7; D possibly corresponds to TRBD2 (5 bases). Trimming stripped 4 bases from V and 5 bases from J, with 16 bases between. CDR1 is SGHRS, CDR2 YFSETQ, per germline. This CDR3 region has 14 residues. The CDR3 DNA follows: TGCGCCAGCAGCCTAGTAGAGGGCTTGAACGAGCAGTACTTC. This sequence encodes CASSLVEGLNEQYF. The whole variable domain, remainder taken from reference TRBV5-1 and TRBJ2-7, is KAGVTQTPRYLIKTRGQQVTLSCSPISGHRSVSWYQQTPGQGLQFLFEYFSETQRNKGNFPGRFSGRQFSNSRSEMNVSTLELGDSALYLCASSLVEGLNEQYFGPGTRLTVT.